The 25 T cell receptor beta chains reported below all come from one sample, sequenced in a study of shared clonotypes between healthy human individuals. Libraries were prepared by immunoSEQ multiplex PCR; TCRdb keeps only in-frame clonotypes and omits some of them. This sample has 2 million to 2.5 million clones, with approximately 95% found just once. The sample comprised naive CD4+ T cells sorted from blood. As for subset: CD45RA+ positively selected. Receptors were obtained from a man aged 18-30 years in good health.

The V gene is TRBV10-3, the J gene TRBJ2-3; D remains ambiguous. Trimming stripped 6 bases from V and 6 bases from J, with 16 bases between. CDR1 is ENHRY, CDR2 SYGVKD, per germline. CDR3 length equals 14 residues. The CDR3 loop reads CAIRALGVSDTQYF. Here the CDR3 DNA reads TGTGCCATCAGGGCCCTAGGAGTTTCGGATACGCAGTATTTT.

The chain links TRBV10-3 to TRBJ2-5; no clear D. Between the trimmed V and J ends, which lost 2 bases and 4 bases, there was a span of 8 bases. This CDR3 has 13 amino acids. The germline gives CDR1 ENHRY, CDR2 SYGVKD. The CDR3 bases are TGTGCCATCAGTGAGGGTATAAGAGAGACCCAGTACTTC. It yields the protein CAISEGIRETQYF.

V is TRBV2 and J is TRBJ2-1, with TRBD2 matching over 11 bases. The V gene's germline CDR1 is SNHLY and CDR2 FYNNEI. The CDR3 spans 15 residues. V gave up 3 bases and J gave up 4 bases; unmatched junction bases: 2. The CDR3 reads CASSETSGEYNEQFF. The CDR3 DNA reads TGTGCCAGCAGTGAGACTAGCGGGGAGTACAATGAGCAGTTCTTC.

The chain couples TRBV5-6 to TRBJ2-7, with D possibly matching TRBD2 (6 bases). CDR3 size: 14 residues. V lost 0 bases and J lost 2, with 9 bases in between. Germline lookup yields CDR1 SGHDT and CDR2 YYEEEE. The CDR3 sequence: CASSLDGGTYEQYF. CDR3 coding DNA: TGTGCCAGCAGCTTGGACGGGGGTACCTACGAGCAGTACTTC.

This clone was observed a few times. The chain recombines TRBV30 with TRBJ1-2; unclear D gene. With 1 base removed from V and 8 bases from J, the gap between germline ends came to 11 bases. The CDR3 runs 12 residues. Germline CDR1 reads GTSNPN; CDR2 reads SVGIG (reference sequence). CDR3 in DNA: TGTGCCTGGAGTGGTGGCAGGCCGGGCTACACCTTC. This encodes CAWSGGRPGYTF.

The CDR3 bases are TGCGCCAGCAGTGAGTGGGCCGGCGTAAGTGGTGGAAACACCATATATTTT. Translated: CASSEWAGVSGGNTIYF. The chain recombines TRBV10-2 with TRBJ1-3, with no clear D. The CDR3 runs 17 residues. The V gene lost 1 base and the J gene lost 3 bases, with 16 bases spanning the gap. Per the germline V gene, CDR1 is WSHSY and CDR2 is SAAADI.

The genes are TRBV5-4 and TRBJ2-7, with a possible D match to TRBD1 (5 bases). The CDR3 has 15 amino acids. V was trimmed by 0 bases and J by 6 bases, leaving 16 bases between them. Germline CDR1 and CDR2: SGHNT and YYREEE (reference sequence). The CDR3 bases are TGTGCCAGCAGCTTGGAGGCTATGGGGCGCTCCGAGCAGTACTTC. Encoded protein: CASSLEAMGRSEQYF.

This clone was recorded a few times. V is TRBV5-6 and J is TRBJ1-6; D uncertain. The ends were cut back, 0 bases at V and 7 bases at J, with 11 bases in the middle. The CDR3 loop spans 15 amino acids. Looked up from germline, CDR1 is SGHDT and CDR2 is YYEEEE. The CDR3 region is CASSLDSTSNSPLHF. CDR3 bases: TGTGCCAGCAGCTTGGACAGCACTTCGAATTCACCCCTCCACTTT.

As to this clone: Other DNA sequences of this sample code for an identical CDR3. This sequence joins TRBV6-5 and TRBJ2-7; TRBD1 aligns across 7 bases. V was pared by 5 bases and J by 2 bases, with 6 bases of the junction left unmatched. The length of the CDR3 is 14 residues. From germline, CDR1 is MNHEY and CDR2 SVGAGI. The CDR3 DNA reads TGTGCCAGCAGTAGGGGACAGCCGGCCTACGAGCAGTACTTC. Translating gives CASSRGQPAYEQYF.

The V call is TRBV11-2, the J call TRBJ2-7, with D tentatively TRBD1 (6 bases). The CDR3 consists of 15 residues. Per the germline V gene, CDR1 is SGHAT and CDR2 is FQNNGV. V lost 5 bases to trimming and J lost 4 bases, with 18 bases between them. In DNA, the CDR3 is TGTGCCAGCAGCCTCGGGAACAGGGACACTTACGAGCAGTACTTC. Translation gives CASSLGNRDTYEQYF. The whole variable domain, remainder taken from reference TRBV11-2 and TRBJ2-7, is EAGVAQSPRYKIIEKRQSVAFWCNPISGHATLYWYQQILGQGPKLLIQFQNNGVVDDSQLPKDRFSAERLKGVDSTLKIQPAKLEDSAVYLCASSLGNRDTYEQYFGPGTRLTVT.

V is TRBV13 and J is TRBJ1-3; 7 bases are a match to TRBD1. Trimming took 3 bases from V and 5 from J; bases not matched to a gene: 1. The CDR3 is 13 residues long. Germline values: CDR1 PRHDT, CDR2 FYEKMQ (reference sequence). The CDR3 DNA sequence: TGTGCCAGCAGCTTGGACAGGAGAAACACCATATATTTT. Encoded protein: CASSLDRRNTIYF. The whole variable domain, filled in from reference TRBV13 and TRBJ1-3, reads AAGVIQSPRHLIKEKRETATLKCYPIPRHDTVYWYQQGPGQDPQFLISFYEKMQSDKGSIPDRFSAQQFSDYHSELNMSSLELGDSALYFCASSLDRRNTIYFGEGSWLTVV.

The chain has TRBV5-6 and TRBJ1-1; no firm D call. The CDR3 runs 14 residues. CDR1 SGHDT and CDR2 YYEEEE come from the germline V gene. V gave up 3 bases and J gave up 1 base, with 10 bases separating them. As DNA, the CDR3 is TGTGCCAGCAGCTGGGCAGGAACGAACACTGAAGCTTTCTTT. Encoded protein: CASSWAGTNTEAFF.

The count of this clone is one. The rearrangement uses TRBV4-3 and TRBJ2-5; 10 bases line up with TRBD2. The J call may be wrong; the DNA end is better matched by TRBJ2-7. Germline V gene lookup returns CDR1 LGHNA and CDR2 YSLEER. This CDR3 is 15 amino acids long. The CDR3 protein is CASSQGTSGDYEQYF. The CDR3 DNA reads TGCGCCAGCAGCCAAGGAACTAGCGGGGACTACGAGCAGTACTTC.

V gene TRBV28 combines with J gene TRBJ2-5, with 7 bases fitting TRBD1. The CDR3 loop spans 14 amino acids. From germline, CDR1 is MDHEN and CDR2 SYDVKM. Trimming removed 7 bases from V and 4 bases from J; junction bases left unmatched: 9. The chain's CDR3 is CASTQTGPAETQYF. In nucleotides, the CDR3 is TGTGCCAGCACCCAGACAGGGCCAGCAGAGACCCAGTACTTC.

As regards this clone: Other DNA sequences in the same sample also yield this CDR3. The chain employs TRBV30 and TRBJ1-5; D call uncertain. Germline loops: CDR1 GTSNPN, CDR2 SVGIG (reference sequence). This CDR3 region has 12 residues. V was pared by 1 base and J by 5 bases, with 6 bases between. The CDR3 bases are TGTGCCTGGAGTGATCGGGATCAGCCCCAGCATTTT. Protein sequence: CAWSDRDQPQHF.

The chain carries TRBV7-2 and TRBJ2-7; 14 positions agree with TRBD2. V was clipped by 10 bases and J by 4 bases; unmatched bases: 3. Germline V gives CDR1 SGHTA, CDR2 FQGNSA. The CDR3 is made up of 13 amino acids. This CDR3 is CATGTSGSYEQYF. CDR3 coding DNA: TGTGCCACTGGGACTAGCGGGAGTTACGAGCAGTACTTC.

DNA for the CDR3: TGTGCCAGTAGTATCGGGCAGGGTGGCGTTGAGCAGTTCTTC. Its translation is CASSIGQGGVEQFF. The chain is built from TRBV19 and TRBJ2-1; TRBD1 might be the D (5 bases). The CDR3 runs to 14 residues. Trimming removed 3 bases from V and 9 bases from J, with 15 bases in between. Germline V CDR1 and CDR2: LNHDA, SQIVND (reference sequence).

On this clone: Other DNA sequences within the sample encode an identical CDR3. For the CDR3, the DNA is TGCGCCAGCAGCTTACAGGGAAACTACGAGCAGTACTTC. Its protein product is CASSLQGNYEQYF. This chain connects TRBV5-1 to TRBJ2-7; TRBD1 is a possible D gene (6 bases). The V gene lost 2 bases and the J gene lost 3 bases, with 9 bases spanning the gap. CDR1 and CDR2 from the germline V gene are SGHRS and YFSETQ. The CDR3 is 13 amino acids.

The chain employs TRBV28 and TRBJ1-3; the match to TRBD1 covers 12 bases. The CDR3 extends over 14 amino acids. Germline CDR1 MDHEN, CDR2 SYDVKM. The trim removed 5 bases at V and 6 bases at J, leaving 2 bases unmatched. As DNA, the CDR3 is TGTGCCAGCAGTACGGGACAGGGGGCAAACACCATATATTTT. It yields the protein CASSTGQGANTIYF.

Concerning this clone itself: Within the sample, other DNA sequences also encode this same CDR3. The rearrangement uses TRBV7-9 and TRBJ2-5; the D is unclear. CDR3 length: 14 residues. Germline V gives CDR1 SEHNR, CDR2 FQNEAQ (reference sequence). Trimming shortened V by 1 base and J by 0 bases, and 6 bases separated the two germline ends. The CDR3 nucleotides are TGTGCCAGCAGCTTAGTGCAGAACCAAGAGACCCAGTACTTC. Residues: CASSLVQNQETQYF.

The chain uses TRBV7-9 and TRBJ2-1, with 10 bases lining up with TRBD2. The J segment lost 4 bases and the V segment lost 4 bases, leaving 7 bases of the junction unmatched. This CDR3 is 16 amino acids long. Germline loops: CDR1 SEHNR, CDR2 FQNEAQ (reference sequence). The CDR3 is CASSSRTSGTYNEQFF. CDR3 sequence (DNA): TGTGCCAGCAGCTCCCGGACTAGCGGAACTTACAATGAGCAGTTCTTC.

The chain has TRBV18 and TRBJ1-1, with D possibly matching TRBD1 (6 bases). V was cut by 2 bases and J by 1 base, with 8 bases left in between. Germline CDR1 and CDR2: KGHSH and LQKENI. The CDR3 loop spans 14 amino acids. The CDR3 sequence is CASSPMGQNTEAFF. In nucleotides, the CDR3 is TGTGCCAGCTCACCAATGGGACAGAACACTGAAGCTTTCTTT.

Concerning this clone itself: This specimen includes other DNA sequences encoding the same CDR3. The chain uses TRBV19 and TRBJ1-1; 7 positions agree with TRBD1. In germline, CDR1 is LNHDA, CDR2 SQIVND (reference sequence). The J segment lost 4 bases and the V segment lost 5 bases, leaving 4 bases of the junction unmatched. CDR3 length: 13 residues. The CDR3 DNA reads TGTGCCAGTAGTGTTCAGGGGGGCACTGAAGCTTTCTTT. Protein: CASSVQGGTEAFF.

The CDR3 loop reads CASTRRAGGSTGELFF. The DNA of the CDR3 is TGTGCCAGCACGCGACGGGCAGGGGGGTCCACCGGGGAGCTGTTTTTT. The chain has TRBV7-2 and TRBJ2-2; a weak D match, TRBD1 (7 bases). The CDR3 runs to 16 residues. The germline gives CDR1 SGHTA, CDR2 FQGNSA. The V end was cut by 7 bases, the J end by 4 bases, with 19 bases between.

This chain connects TRBV19 to TRBJ1-1; D may be TRBD1 (6 bases). The CDR3 spans 15 residues. Germline CDR1 reads LNHDA; CDR2 reads SQIVND (reference sequence). Trimming cost V 6 bases and J 5 bases, with 19 bases left between them. CDR3 sequence reads: CASRLMGAGETEAFF. CDR3 nucleotide sequence: TGTGCCAGTAGATTAATGGGGGCTGGCGAGACTGAAGCTTTCTTT.